The TCR beta chain described here comes from a study of radiotherapy plus CTLA-4 blockade in lung cancer. With ipilimumab providing CTLA-4 blockade, focal radiation was administered to patients who had chemo-refractory metastatic non-small-cell lung cancer. Sequencing used immunoSEQ multiplex PCR; TCRdb keeps in-frame clones, though not all of them. The sample lists 95,000 to 150,000 clones; 90% were seen once. Points from the study as a whole: Blood saw expansion of tumor-derived TCR clones after radiotherapy plus ipilimumab.

Concerning this clone itself: Its cognate antigen is unknown.

V was pared by 4 bases and J by 9 bases, with 3 bases of the junction left unmatched. CDR3 size: 13 residues. From germline, CDR1 is PRHDT and CDR2 FYEKMQ (reference sequence). This receptor was taken from a human donor with non-small cell lung cancer that progressed on radiotherapy plus ipilimumab. The genes are TRBV13 and TRBJ2-1, with 10 bases identical to TRBD1. The source was peripheral blood, collected from a patient treated with radiotherapy plus ipilimumab. CDR3 nucleotides: TGTGCCAGCAGCTGGGACAGGGGTGCTGAGCAGTTCTTC. The encoded protein is CASSWDRGAEQFF. Combining the CDR3 with reference TRBV13 and TRBJ2-1 gives the whole variable domain AAGVIQSPRHLIKEKRETATLKCYPIPRHDTVYWYQQGPGQDPQFLISFYEKMQSDKGSIPDRFSAQQFSDYHSELNMSSLELGDSALYFCASSWDRGAEQFFGPGTRLTVL.